The clone carrying this T cell receptor (beta chain) showed up many times. The antigen remains unidentified. Germline CDR1 reads SGHVS; CDR2 reads FQNEAQ. V lost 6 bases to trimming and J lost 5 bases; unmatched junction nucleotides: 8. This CDR3 has 15 residues. These data are taken from a study of read filtering for tumor transcriptome and immune sequencing. On the study more broadly: RNA-seq yielded only about 75 to 1,300 TCR reads, IR-seq about 4 to 10.27 million. Overall study results and limits: The CD138-negative fraction was mixed bone marrow immune cells, not pure T cells.

Molecular barcoded adaptors covering alpha/delta and beta/gamma chains were used on approximately 440 ng RNA. One entry per CDR3 protein, called by TCRdb with MiXCR from the reads. The top ten clones hold around 15% of a sample with fewer than 35,000 distinct CDR3 sequences, approximately 17% of them seen once. The sequencing input was a population of CD138-negative cells sorted from bone marrow. The sequence was collected from a donor at least 40 years old with multiple myeloma. The genes are TRBV7-8 and TRBJ2-5; 11 nucleotides align to TRBD2. The CDR3 DNA is TGTGCCAGCAGTTTACTAGCGGGAGTTATGGAGACCCAGTACTTC. Its protein product is CASSLLAGVMETQYF.